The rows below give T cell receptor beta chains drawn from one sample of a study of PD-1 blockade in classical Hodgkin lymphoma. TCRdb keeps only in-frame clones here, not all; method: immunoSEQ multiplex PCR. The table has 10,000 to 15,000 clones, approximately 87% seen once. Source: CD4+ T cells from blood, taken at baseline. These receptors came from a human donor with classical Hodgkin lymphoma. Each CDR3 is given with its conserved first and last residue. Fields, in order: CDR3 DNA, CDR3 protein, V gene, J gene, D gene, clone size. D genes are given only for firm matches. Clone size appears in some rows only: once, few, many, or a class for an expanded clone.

TGTGCCAGCTCACCAGGACTAGCGGGAGGCCAAGATACGCAGTATTTT,CASSPGLAGGQDTQYF,TRBV18,TRBJ2-3,TRBD2,.
TGTGCCAGCAGCTCCATTAGCGAACCCCGGACTACTAACTATGGCTACACCTTC,CASSSISEPRTTNYGYTF,TRBV11-2,TRBJ1-2,.,.
TGTGCCAGTAGCAATAAAAAAGAGACCCAGTACTTC,CASSNKKETQYF,TRBV19,TRBJ2-5,.,.
TGTGCCAGCAGCCAGACAGGGTTCGGTCAGCCCCAGCATTTT,CASSQTGFGQPQHF,TRBV6-6,TRBJ1-5,TRBD1,.
TGTGCCAGTAGTCCCATACCGGGACTAGCGGGAGAGAATGAGCAGTTCTTC,CASSPIPGLAGENEQFF,TRBV19,TRBJ2-1,TRBD2,.
TGTGCCAGCAGTTTATCGAAGGGACACCTTAATTCACCCCTCCACTTT,CASSLSKGHLNSPLHF,TRBV27,TRBJ1-6,.,few
TGTGCCAGCAGCCCCGCCGGGCTGGCTGTAACTGAAGCTTTCTTT,CASSPAGLAVTEAFF,TRBV14,TRBJ1-1,.,.
TGTGCCAGCAGCTCATTATCGCCGCGGGAGGACACAGATACGCAGTATTTT,CASSSLSPREDTDTQYF,TRBV7-2,TRBJ2-3,TRBD2,.
TGTGCCAGCAGTCCAATCGGGACTAGTGCCAATGAGCAGTTCTTC,CASSPIGTSANEQFF,TRBV27,TRBJ2-1,TRBD2,.
TGTGCCAGCAGCTCCACTCGGACTAGCGGACTAGAGACCCAGTACTTC,CASSSTRTSGLETQYF,TRBV5-5,TRBJ2-5,TRBD2,.
TGTGCCAGCAGCCCACCCGGAAACACCATATATTTT,CASSPPGNTIYF,TRBV7-6,TRBJ1-3,.,.
TGCAGCGCTTGCGAGGACGGGGTTCGGGGGCAAAAACTGTTTTTT,CSACEDGVRGQKLFF,TRBV29-1,TRBJ1-4,.,.
TGTGCCAGCAGCCGGGACTACAACTTCGGGGAGCTGTTTTTT,CASSRDYNFGELFF,TRBV5-6,TRBJ2-2,TRBD2,once
TGTGCCAGCAGCCACACGAACACTGAAGCTTTCTTT,CASSHTNTEAFF,TRBV13,TRBJ1-1,.,.
TGCAGCCTGGACGCCTACAATGAGCAGTTCTTC,CSLDAYNEQFF,TRBV20-1,TRBJ2-1,.,once
TGTGCCAGCAGCCTACAGGGGTCGAATCAGCCCCAGCATTTT,CASSLQGSNQPQHF,TRBV2,TRBJ1-5,TRBD1,.
TGTGCCAGCTCCCGGACTAGCGGGGACAATGAGCAGTTCTTC,CASSRTSGDNEQFF,TRBV18,TRBJ2-1,TRBD2,.
TGTGCCAGCAGCCGCGGGACTACCTCCTACGAGCAGTACTTC,CASSRGTTSYEQYF,TRBV7-9,TRBJ2-7,TRBD2,.
TGCGCCAGCAGCTTGGTACAGGGGGACTCGACTAGCGGAGGTACGCAGTATTTT,CASSLVQGDSTSGGTQYF,TRBV5-1,TRBJ2-3,.,.
TGCGCCAGCAGCTTGTCTCCCAGTGAGCAGTTCTTC,CASSLSPSEQFF,TRBV5-1,TRBJ2-1,.,.
TGTGCCAGCAGCTTAGGTTGGTGGACTAGCGATGAAGAGACCCAGTACTTC,CASSLGWWTSDEETQYF,TRBV11-2,TRBJ2-5,TRBD2,.
TGTGCCAGCAGTCGACAGGAATACTTATATGGCTACACCTTC,CASSRQEYLYGYTF,TRBV28,TRBJ1-2,.,.
TGTGCCAGCTCACCACCACGACTAGCGGGGGAGCAGTACTTC,CASSPPRLAGEQYF,TRBV18,TRBJ2-7,TRBD2,.
TGTGCCAGTAGTTCCCCGGGACACGGCATATACGAGCAGTACTTC,CASSSPGHGIYEQYF,TRBV19,TRBJ2-7,.,.
TGTGCCATCAGTGCCCGGGACAGGGGCTACGAGCAGTACTTC,CAISARDRGYEQYF,TRBV10-3,TRBJ2-7,TRBD1,.
TGTGCCAGCACCACAGGGCTTTGGTATTCACCCCTCCACTTT,CASTTGLWYSPLHF,TRBV27,TRBJ1-6,.,.
TGTGCCAGCTCACCACCAGGGTTCAGCTCCTACGAGCAGTACTTC,CASSPPGFSSYEQYF,TRBV18,TRBJ2-7,.,.
TGTGCCAGCAGTGAAGGTAGCGGACTAGCTGAGACCCAGTACTTC,CASSEGSGLAETQYF,TRBV6-1,TRBJ2-5,TRBD2,.
TGTGCCAGCAGCCACGTGGACAGCTACAATGAGCAGTTCTTC,CASSHVDSYNEQFF,TRBV4-2,TRBJ2-1,.,.
TGTGCCAGCAGCTTAGCCGGGACAGGACTCTATGGCTACACCTTC,CASSLAGTGLYGYTF,TRBV7-9,TRBJ1-2,TRBD1,once
TGTGCCAGCAGCTTGACTAGCGGGGGGCTTAGCACAGATACGCAGTATTTT,CASSLTSGGLSTDTQYF,TRBV7-9,TRBJ2-3,TRBD2,.
TGCAGCGTTGAGTATCCGCCCCTCCAAGAGACCCAGTACTTC,CSVEYPPLQETQYF,TRBV29-1,TRBJ2-5,.,once
TGTGCCAGTAGTCCGGGCGGCGGGGTCGATTTTCAGTACTTC,CASSPGGGVDFQYF,TRBV19,TRBJ2-4,.,.
TGTGCCAGCAGCTTATCGGGGCTTAACTATGGCTACACCTTC,CASSLSGLNYGYTF,TRBV7-2,TRBJ1-2,.,.
TGTGCCAGCAGTTTAGCTTTGGGCGCCGGTCAAGAGACCCAGTACTTC,CASSLALGAGQETQYF,TRBV28,TRBJ2-5,.,.
TGTGCCAGCAGCTCGGGGGGTGCGACAGGGATCTATGGCTACACCTTC,CASSSGGATGIYGYTF,TRBV5-4,TRBJ1-2,TRBD1,once
TGTGCCGGGGGGGCAGGCCAAGAGACCCAGTACTTC,CAGGAGQETQYF,TRBV2,TRBJ2-5,.,.